This is a list of T cell receptor beta chains from one sample in a study of blood T cells in healthy people across ages. TCRdb re-called the 5' RACE reads with MiXCR, one entry per CDR3 protein. The sample yields fewer than 2 million distinct CDR3 sequences, 35% to 50% seen once. Sequenced: blood. These receptors all come from a human donor in good health. CDR3s include the opening cysteine and the closing phenylalanine or tryptophan. D genes are given only for firm matches. Clone size is not always given. Where it is, it says once, few, many or a class for expanded clones.

d_gene | j_gene | len | abundance | v_gene | CDR3aa | CDR3nt
NA | TRBJ2-7 | 12 | NA | TRBV20-1 | CSAVDFSYEQYF | TGCAGTGCCGTTGACTTCTCCTACGAGCAGTACTTC
TRBD1 | TRBJ2-3 | 17 | few | TRBV4-3 | CASSQDRGQLLTDTQYF | TGCGCCAGCAGCCAAGATAGGGGACAGCTCTTAACAGATACGCAGTATTTT
NA | TRBJ1-2 | 15 | NA | TRBV28 | CASSLYGGPNYGYTF | TGTGCCAGCAGTTTATACGGGGGCCCTAACTATGGCTACACCTTC
NA | TRBJ2-5 | 14 | few | TRBV13 | CASSSAVAGETQYF | TGTGCCAGCAGCTCCGCCGTGGCGGGGGAGACCCAGTACTTC
NA | TRBJ1-4 | 14 | NA | TRBV6-6 | CASRGGGFSEKLFF | TGTGCCAGCAGAGGAGGGGGATTTAGTGAAAAACTGTTTTTT
TRBD1 | TRBJ2-3 | 15 | few | TRBV10-3 | CAISENTGGTDTQYF | TGTGCCATCAGTGAGAACACAGGGGGCACAGATACGCAGTATTTT
NA | TRBJ1-4 | 16 | few | TRBV9 | CASSPGHTTTNEKLFF | TGTGCCAGCAGCCCGGGACACACGACAACTAATGAAAAACTGTTTTTT
NA | TRBJ2-7 | 14 | NA | TRBV6-5 | CASSRGHQGYEQYF | TGTGCCAGCAGTCGGGGCCACCAAGGCTACGAGCAGTACTTC
NA | TRBJ2-3 | 17 | NA | TRBV2 | CASSSALLAGMSDTQYF | TGTGCCAGCAGTTCCGCCCTCTTGGCCGGTATGTCGGATACGCAGTATTTT
NA | TRBJ2-3 | 14 | NA | TRBV7-9 | CASSQIWGTDTQYF | TGTGCCAGCAGCCAAATTTGGGGCACAGATACGCAGTATTTT
NA | TRBJ2-3 | 15 | few | TRBV12-3/TRBV12-4 | CANLPRGQLLDTQYF | TGTGCCAACCTGCCGCGGGGACAGCTCCTAGATACGCAGTATTTT
TRBD1 | TRBJ2-1 | 15 | few | TRBV7-9 | CASSLGVGTGGEQFF | TGTGCCAGCAGCTTAGGAGTCGGGACAGGGGGTGAGCAGTTCTTC
TRBD2 | TRBJ2-1 | 14 | few | TRBV7-8 | CASTGTSRYNEQFF | TGTGCCAGCACCGGGACTAGCCGTTACAATGAGCAGTTCTTC
TRBD2 | TRBJ2-3 | 15 | NA | TRBV6-1 | CASSILAGITDTQYF | TGTGCCAGCAGTATCCTAGCGGGGATCACAGATACGCAGTATTTT
NA | TRBJ2-5 | 15 | NA | TRBV7-2 | CASSGAQGGWNEQYF | TGTGCCAGCAGCGGGGCCCAGGGCGGTTGGAATGAGCAGTACTTC
NA | TRBJ2-1 | 11 | NA | TRBV10-3 | CAISEQETQFF | TGTGCCATCAGTGAACAAGAGACCCAGTTCTTC
NA | TRBJ1-1 | 17 | few | TRBV6-2/TRBV6-3 | CASSSPGTVGEGTEAFF | TGTGCCAGCAGTTCCCCCGGGACGGTGGGGGAAGGCACTGAAGCTTTCTTT
TRBD1 | TRBJ2-1 | 17 | few | TRBV5-1 | CASSGTGGRRTYNEQFF | TGCGCCAGCTCCGGGACAGGGGGAAGAAGGACCTACAATGAGCAGTTCTTC
TRBD2 | TRBJ2-1 | 15 | NA | TRBV6-2/TRBV6-3 | CASSYFSGSYNEQFF | TGTGCCAGCAGTTACTTCAGCGGGAGCTACAATGAGCAGTTCTTC
NA | TRBJ1-1 | 13 | NA | TRBV29-1 | CSVDYDMNTEAFF | TGCAGCGTTGATTACGATATGAACACTGAAGCTTTCTTT
NA | TRBJ2-4 | 14 | NA | TRBV5-1 | CASSFDSPQNIQYF | TGCGCCAGCAGCTTTGACAGTCCCCAAAACATTCAGTACTTC
TRBD1 | TRBJ1-6 | 19 | once | TRBV4-3 | CASSQGLRGPSSYNSPLHF | TGCGCCAGCAGCCAAGGTCTAAGGGGGCCGAGCTCCTATAATTCACCCCTCCACTTT
TRBD1 | TRBJ2-7 | 12 | many | TRBV5-1 | CASSLQGWEQYF | TGTGCCAGCAGTTTACAGGGGTGGGAGCAGTACTTC
TRBD1 | TRBJ2-7 | 14 | NA | TRBV15 | CATSRGTGGEAQYF | TGTGCCACCAGCAGAGGGACAGGTGGAGAGGCCCAGTACTTC
TRBD1 | TRBJ2-7 | 14 | many | TRBV20-1 | CSARDSGQGDEQYF | TGCAGTGCTAGAGACTCCGGACAGGGGGACGAGCAGTACTTC
NA | TRBJ1-5 | 13 | NA | TRBV7-3 | CASSPVGPQPQHF | TGTGCCAGCAGCCCCGTAGGCCCTCAGCCCCAGCATTTT
NA | TRBJ1-4 | 15 | NA | TRBV6-5 | CASGLRAKPNEKLFF | TGTGCCAGCGGGTTACGGGCTAAACCTAATGAAAAACTGTTTTTT
TRBD2 | TRBJ2-3 | 16 | NA | TRBV7-2 | CASSFGKGGGTDTQYF | TGTGCCAGCAGCTTCGGAAAAGGCGGGGGAACAGATACGCAGTATTTT
TRBD2 | TRBJ2-1 | 16 | once | TRBV7-2 | CASILTSGGTYNEQFF | TGTGCCAGCATCCTTACTAGCGGGGGCACCTACAATGAGCAGTTCTTC
NA | TRBJ2-6 | 16 | NA | TRBV9 | CANSVSGGSGANVLTF | TGTGCCAACAGCGTATCGGGCGGCTCTGGGGCCAACGTCCTGACTTTC
NA | TRBJ2-1 | 13 | few | TRBV5-1 | CASRADGPNEQFF | TGCGCCAGCAGGGCGGACGGACCCAATGAGCAGTTCTTC